This T cell receptor (beta chain) comes out of a study of cytomegalovirus exposure and HLA in healthy donors. With regard to this clone: The antigen remains unidentified.

The PCR contained 60 Vbeta and 13 Jbeta primers. Assay: immunoSEQ multiplex PCR; the TCRdb copy retains only in-frame clones and omits some. The sample contains over 150,000 clones, 79% of which appear only once. CDR3 size: 16 residues. Germline V gene sequence: CDR1 LGHNA, CDR2 YSLEER. Trimming removed 1 base at V and 4 bases at J, with 17 bases between. The study's findings and limits: As a later analysis showed, a missense DCLRE1C variant was linked to trimming of TCR beta V- and J-genes. Most observed TCR sequences were rare, whereas some public TCRs were detected in many donors. In vitro checks showed that a few CMV-associated chains really do target CMV antigens. Only CMV serostatus was available as immune exposure information.

This TCR was sampled from a girl aged 5-17 years in good health and CMV-seropositive. The sample consisted of PBMCs. V gene TRBV4-3 combines with J gene TRBJ2-7; D may be TRBD2 (5 bases). The CDR3 reads CASSQGRSSFGYEQYF. The CDR3 DNA follows: TGCGCCAGCAGCCAAGGACGGTCTAGCTTCGGGTACGAGCAGTACTTC.